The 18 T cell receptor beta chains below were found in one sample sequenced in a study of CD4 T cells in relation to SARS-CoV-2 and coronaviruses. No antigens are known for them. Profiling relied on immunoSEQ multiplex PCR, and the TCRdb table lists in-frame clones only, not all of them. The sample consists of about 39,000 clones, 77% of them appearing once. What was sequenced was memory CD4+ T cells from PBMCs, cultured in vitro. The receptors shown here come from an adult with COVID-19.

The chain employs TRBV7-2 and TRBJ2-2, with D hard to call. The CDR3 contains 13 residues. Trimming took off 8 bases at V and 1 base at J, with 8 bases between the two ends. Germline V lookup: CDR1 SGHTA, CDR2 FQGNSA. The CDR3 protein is CASGSQNTGELFF. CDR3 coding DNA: TGTGCCAGCGGCAGTCAGAACACCGGGGAGCTGTTTTTT.

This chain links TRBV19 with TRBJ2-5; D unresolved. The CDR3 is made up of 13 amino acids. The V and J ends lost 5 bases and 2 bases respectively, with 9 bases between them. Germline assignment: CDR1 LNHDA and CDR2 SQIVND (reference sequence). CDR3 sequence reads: CASSPPAQETQYF. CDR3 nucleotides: TGTGCCAGTAGTCCGCCAGCTCAAGAGACCCAGTACTTC. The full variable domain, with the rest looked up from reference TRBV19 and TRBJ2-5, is DGGITQSPKYLFRKEGQNVTLSCEQNLNHDAMYWYRQDPGQGLRLIYYSQIVNDFQKGDIAEGYSVSREKKESFPLTVTSAQKNPTAFYLCASSPPAQETQYFGPGTRLLVL.

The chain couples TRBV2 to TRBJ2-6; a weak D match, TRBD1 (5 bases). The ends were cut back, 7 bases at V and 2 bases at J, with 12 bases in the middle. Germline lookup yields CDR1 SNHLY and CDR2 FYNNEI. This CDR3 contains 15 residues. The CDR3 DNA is TGTGCCAGCAAATTAGACAGAACTGGGGCCAACGTCCTGACTTTC. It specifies CASKLDRTGANVLTF.

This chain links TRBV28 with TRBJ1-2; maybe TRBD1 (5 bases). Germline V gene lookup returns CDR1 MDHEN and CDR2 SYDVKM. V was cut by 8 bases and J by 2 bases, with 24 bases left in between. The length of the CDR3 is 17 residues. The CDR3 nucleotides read TGTGCCAGCTTATATCCCACAGGAGGAGGGTCCAACTATGGCTACACCTTC. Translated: CASLYPTGGGSNYGYTF.

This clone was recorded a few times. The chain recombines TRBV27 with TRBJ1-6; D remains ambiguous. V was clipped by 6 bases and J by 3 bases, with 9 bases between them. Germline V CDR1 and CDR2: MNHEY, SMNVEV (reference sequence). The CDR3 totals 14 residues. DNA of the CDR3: TGTGCCAGCAGCCGTGACAACTATAATTCACCCCTCCACTTT. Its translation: CASSRDNYNSPLHF.

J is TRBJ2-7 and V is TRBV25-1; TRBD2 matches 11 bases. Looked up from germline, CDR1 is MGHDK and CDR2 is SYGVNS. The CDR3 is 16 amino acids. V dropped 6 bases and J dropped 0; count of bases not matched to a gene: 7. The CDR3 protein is CASSPSLAGGSYEQYF. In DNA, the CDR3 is TGTGCCAGCAGCCCCAGCCTAGCGGGGGGCTCCTACGAGCAGTACTTC.

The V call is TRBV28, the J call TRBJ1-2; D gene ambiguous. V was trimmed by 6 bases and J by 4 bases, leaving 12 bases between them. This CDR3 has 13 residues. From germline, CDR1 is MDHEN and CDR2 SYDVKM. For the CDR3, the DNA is TGTGCCAGCAGCGGGTCCCGGGGCTATGGCTACACCTTC. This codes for CASSGSRGYGYTF.

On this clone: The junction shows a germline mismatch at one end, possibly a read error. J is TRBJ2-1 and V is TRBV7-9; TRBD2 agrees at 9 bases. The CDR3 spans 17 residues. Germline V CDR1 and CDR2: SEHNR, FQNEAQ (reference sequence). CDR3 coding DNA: TGTGCCAGCAGTTTAGCCCCGGGACTAGCTTTGGACAATGAGCAGTTCTTC. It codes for CASSLAPGLALDNEQFF.

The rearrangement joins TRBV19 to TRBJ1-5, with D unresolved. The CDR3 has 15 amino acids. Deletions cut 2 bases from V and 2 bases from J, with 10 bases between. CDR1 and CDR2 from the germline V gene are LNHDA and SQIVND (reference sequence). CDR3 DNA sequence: TGTGCCAGTAGTATAAGTAGAGCGGGCAATCAGCCCCAGCATTTT. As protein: CASSISRAGNQPQHF.

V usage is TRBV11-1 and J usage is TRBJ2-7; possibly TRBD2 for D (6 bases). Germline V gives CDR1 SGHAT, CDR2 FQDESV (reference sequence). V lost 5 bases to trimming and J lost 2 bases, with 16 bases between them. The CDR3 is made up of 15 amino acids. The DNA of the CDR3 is TGTGCCAGCAGCCCCGGACTATGGTTCGCCTACGAGCAGTACTTC. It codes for CASSPGLWFAYEQYF.

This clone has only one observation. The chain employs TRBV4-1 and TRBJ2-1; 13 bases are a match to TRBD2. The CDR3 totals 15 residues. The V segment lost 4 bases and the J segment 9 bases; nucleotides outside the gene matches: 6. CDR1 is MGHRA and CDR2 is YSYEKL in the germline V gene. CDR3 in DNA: TGCGCCAGCAGCCGAGGACTAGCGGGGGTTTTTGAGCAGTTCTTC. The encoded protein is CASSRGLAGVFEQFF.

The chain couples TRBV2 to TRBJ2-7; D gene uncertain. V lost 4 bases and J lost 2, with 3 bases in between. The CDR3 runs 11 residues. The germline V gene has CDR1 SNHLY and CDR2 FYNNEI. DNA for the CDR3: TGTGCCAGCAGTGGTCCCTACGAGCAGTACTTC. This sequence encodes CASSGPYEQYF. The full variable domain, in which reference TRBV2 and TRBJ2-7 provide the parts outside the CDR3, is EPEVTQTPSHQVTQMGQEVILRCVPISNHLYFYWYRQILGQKVEFLVSFYNNEISEKSEIFDDQFSVERPDGSNFTLKIRSTKLEDSAMYFCASSGPYEQYFGPGTRLTVT.

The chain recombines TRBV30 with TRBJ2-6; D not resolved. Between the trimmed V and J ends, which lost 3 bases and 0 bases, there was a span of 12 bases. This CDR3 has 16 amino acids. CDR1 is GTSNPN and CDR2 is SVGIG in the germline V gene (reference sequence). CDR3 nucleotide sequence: TGTGCCTGGAGCTCCCCTCGTATCTCTGGGGCCAACGTCCTGACTTTC. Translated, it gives CAWSSPRISGANVLTF.

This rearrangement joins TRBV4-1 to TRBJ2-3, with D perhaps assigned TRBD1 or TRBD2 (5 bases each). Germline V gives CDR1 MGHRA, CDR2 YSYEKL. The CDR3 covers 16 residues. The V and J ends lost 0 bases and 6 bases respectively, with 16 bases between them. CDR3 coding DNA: TGCGCCAGCAGCCAAGACTCCTCGAGGGGATCGGATACGCAGTATTTT. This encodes CASSQDSSRGSDTQYF.

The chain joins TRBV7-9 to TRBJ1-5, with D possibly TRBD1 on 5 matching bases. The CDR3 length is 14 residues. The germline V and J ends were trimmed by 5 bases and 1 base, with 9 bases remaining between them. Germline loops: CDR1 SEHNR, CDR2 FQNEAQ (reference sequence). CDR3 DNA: TGTGCCAGCAGCGCGCAGGGAAGCAATCAGCCCCAGCATTTT. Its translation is CASSAQGSNQPQHF.

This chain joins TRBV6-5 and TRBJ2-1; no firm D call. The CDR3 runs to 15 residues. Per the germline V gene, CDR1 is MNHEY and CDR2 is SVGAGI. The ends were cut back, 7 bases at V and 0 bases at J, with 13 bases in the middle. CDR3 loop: CASKKKGDSYNEQFF. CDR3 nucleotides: TGTGCCAGCAAAAAAAAGGGTGACTCCTACAATGAGCAGTTCTTC.

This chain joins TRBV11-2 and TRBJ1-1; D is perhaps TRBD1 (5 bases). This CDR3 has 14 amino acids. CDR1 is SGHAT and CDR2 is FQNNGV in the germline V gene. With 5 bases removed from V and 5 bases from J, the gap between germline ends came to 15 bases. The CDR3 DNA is TGTGCCAGCAGCCCATCCCACCGGGGGACTGAAGCTTTCTTT. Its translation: CASSPSHRGTEAFF.

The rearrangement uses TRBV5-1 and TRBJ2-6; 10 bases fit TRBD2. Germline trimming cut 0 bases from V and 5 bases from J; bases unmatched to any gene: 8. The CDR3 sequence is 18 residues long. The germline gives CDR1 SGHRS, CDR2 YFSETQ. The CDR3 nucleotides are TGCGCCAGCAGCTTGGTTATTAGCGGGGGGTTTAGGGCCAACGTCCTGACTTTC. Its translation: CASSLVISGGFRANVLTF. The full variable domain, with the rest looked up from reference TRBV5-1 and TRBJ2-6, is KAGVTQTPRYLIKTRGQQVTLSCSPISGHRSVSWYQQTPGQGLQFLFEYFSETQRNKGNFPGRFSGRQFSNSRSEMNVSTLELGDSALYLCASSLVISGGFRANVLTFGAGSRLTVL.